The 28 T cell receptor beta chains below were found in one sample sequenced in a study of T cell changes during pregnancy in multiple sclerosis. Assay: immunoSEQ multiplex PCR; the TCRdb copy retains only in-frame clones and omits some. The sample yields tens of thousands of clones, 94% seen once. The specimen was peripheral blood, collected in the second trimester of pregnancy. Receptor source: a female donor in good health, enrolled as a control in a pregnancy study.

The chain couples TRBV18 to TRBJ2-7; a possible D gene is TRBD1 (5 bases). Germline CDR1 and CDR2: KGHSH and LQKENI. Deletions cut 2 bases from V and 5 bases from J, with 10 bases between. The CDR3 has 13 residues. The CDR3 nucleotides are TGTGCCAGCTCACCAATGGGGCAGAACGAGCAGTACTTC. Its protein is CASSPMGQNEQYF.

The CDR3 here is CASSLRWDSLYEQYF. Written as DNA, the CDR3 is TGTGCCAGCAGCTTAAGATGGGACAGTCTCTACGAGCAGTACTTC. This sequence joins TRBV11-2 and TRBJ2-7, with 7 bases identical to TRBD1. The CDR3 sequence is 15 residues long. From germline, CDR1 is SGHAT and CDR2 FQNNGV. The V segment lost 2 bases and the J segment 3 bases; nucleotides outside the gene matches: 7.

A note on this clone: One end of the junction fails to match germline, which may point to a read error. The chain joins TRBV7-7 to TRBJ2-7; 10 nucleotides align to TRBD2. The CDR3 covers 15 residues. Germline V gene data show CDR1 as SSHAT and CDR2 as FNYEAQ (reference sequence). This CDR3 is CASSLGGGLAYEQYF. DNA of the CDR3: TGTGCTAGCAGCTTAGGGGGGGGACTAGCGTACGAGCAGTACTTC.

This chain links TRBV5-1 with TRBJ1-6; D may be TRBD1 (5 bases). CDR1 and CDR2 (germline): SGHRS, YFSETQ. V shed 0 bases and J shed 4 bases, with 11 bases lying between them. There are 16 residues in the CDR3. The CDR3 spells CASSLAGWRYNSPLHF. CDR3 in DNA: TGCGCCAGCAGCTTGGCAGGGTGGAGATATAATTCACCCCTCCACTTT.

The J gene is TRBJ2-7, the V gene TRBV6-6; maybe TRBD1 (6 bases). CDR1 is MNHNY, CDR2 SVGAGI, per germline (reference sequence). The CDR3 length is 12 residues. Trimming pared 6 bases from V and 4 bases from J, leaving 10 bases between. Here the CDR3 DNA reads TGTGCCAGCAGCCCCACAGGGTACGAGCAGTACTTC. The encoded protein is CASSPTGYEQYF.

The chain has TRBV2 and TRBJ2-2; TRBD2 matches 12 bases. This CDR3 has 17 amino acids. Germline-derived CDR1 and CDR2 are SNHLY and FYNNEI. Trimming cost V 6 bases and J 1 base; bases outside gene matches: 6. The DNA of the CDR3 is TGTGCCAGCAGCGCCGGACTAGCGGGAAAGAACACCGGGGAGCTGTTTTTT. Its translation is CASSAGLAGKNTGELFF.

This clone has just one count. V usage is TRBV13 and J usage is TRBJ2-3; possible D gene TRBD2, 5 bases. Germline V CDR1 and CDR2: PRHDT, FYEKMQ (reference sequence). The CDR3 extends over 16 amino acids. Trimming pared 0 bases from V and 0 bases from J, leaving 10 bases between. DNA of the CDR3: TGTGCCAGCAGCTTAGGCCGAGCGGATAGCACAGATACGCAGTATTTT. It codes for CASSLGRADSTDTQYF.

This clone has a single count. This chain connects TRBV7-9 to TRBJ2-5; 8 bases line up with TRBD2. There are 14 residues in the CDR3. The trim removed 5 bases at V and 4 bases at J, leaving 6 bases unmatched. CDR1 is SEHNR and CDR2 is FQNEAQ in the germline V gene (reference sequence). The CDR3 reads CASSASGSGETQYF. The CDR3 DNA is TGTGCCAGCAGCGCCAGCGGGAGTGGAGAGACCCAGTACTTC.

The V and J genes are TRBV30 and TRBJ1-3, with D possibly being TRBD1 (5 bases). CDR1 GTSNPN and CDR2 SVGIG come from the germline V gene (reference sequence). This CDR3 has 15 residues. Trimming took off 0 bases at V and 2 bases at J, with 11 bases between the two ends. In DNA form, the CDR3 reads TGTGCCTGGAGTGTAAAAAGGGGTACTGGAAACACCATATATTTT. This encodes CAWSVKRGTGNTIYF.

The gene calls are TRBV13 and TRBJ2-1; the match to TRBD2 covers 10 bases. Germline V gene data show CDR1 as PRHDT and CDR2 as FYEKMQ (reference sequence). The junction had 9 bases not matched to a gene; V was cut back by 6 bases and J by 4 bases. CDR3 length: 16 residues. CDR3 nucleotides: TGTGCCAGCAGTATAGAGCGGGAGGGACGTTACAATGAGCAGTTCTTC. Translating gives CASSIEREGRYNEQFF.

V gene TRBV5-4 combines with J gene TRBJ2-7, with 9 nucleotides matching TRBD2. Germline V gene sequence: CDR1 SGHNT, CDR2 YYREEE (reference sequence). Trimming cost V 2 bases and J 0 bases; bases outside gene matches: 3. CDR3 size: 15 residues. DNA for the CDR3: TGTGCCAGCAGCTTAGGGACTAGCTTCTCCTACGAGCAGTACTTC. Translating it yields CASSLGTSFSYEQYF.

The chain uses TRBV10-2 and TRBJ2-5, with 8 bases matching TRBD1. CDR1 and CDR2 (germline): WSHSY, SAAADI. Trimming removed 8 bases from V and 5 bases from J; junction bases left unmatched: 7. The CDR3 is 13 residues long. The chain's CDR3 is CASGQGTPETQYF. The CDR3 DNA reads TGCGCCAGCGGACAGGGAACCCCCGAGACCCAGTACTTC.

The rearrangement joins TRBV5-6 to TRBJ2-1; 8 positions agree with TRBD2. V shed 5 bases, J shed 1 base, and the junction held 8 bases outside the gene matches. Germline CDR1 SGHDT, CDR2 YYEEEE. The CDR3 is 16 amino acids. CDR3 in DNA: TGTGCCAGCAGATTGAGGGCGGGAGGATCCTACAATGAGCAGTTCTTC. It yields the protein CASRLRAGGSYNEQFF.

The chain uses TRBV27 and TRBJ2-1; 13 bases agree with TRBD2. Germline CDR1 and CDR2: MNHEY and SMNVEV (reference sequence). Trimming removed 4 bases from V and 4 bases from J; junction bases left unmatched: 4. The CDR3 sequence is 16 residues long. CDR3 protein: CASSSLAGGPYNEQFF. In nucleotides, the CDR3 is TGTGCCAGCAGTTCACTAGCGGGAGGGCCGTACAATGAGCAGTTCTTC.

V usage is TRBV6-4 and J usage is TRBJ1-1; D is possibly TRBD1 (6 bases). The germline CDR1 and CDR2 sequences are MRHNA and SNTAGT. Trimming took off 5 bases at V and 2 bases at J, with 24 bases between the two ends. The CDR3 spans 18 residues. In DNA form, the CDR3 reads TGTGCCAGCAGTTTTTCTCCTAGGGGGGGCGATTTCAACACTGAAGCTTTCTTT. Protein: CASSFSPRGGDFNTEAFF.

The chain links TRBV7-2 to TRBJ2-1; a possible D gene is TRBD2 (5 bases). V lost 2 bases to trimming and J lost 0 bases, with 17 bases between them. The V gene's germline CDR1 is SGHTA and CDR2 FQGNSA. The CDR3 sequence is 18 residues long. The CDR3 region has the DNA TGTGCCAGCAGCTTACCCCCGGGCGGGCGGAGCTCCTACAATGAGCAGTTCTTC. Translating gives CASSLPPGGRSSYNEQFF.

The chain has TRBV7-9 and TRBJ2-5; 8 positions agree with TRBD1. The J segment lost 5 bases and the V segment lost 5 bases, leaving 7 bases of the junction unmatched. The CDR3 length is 14 residues. Germline CDR1 and CDR2: SEHNR and FQNEAQ (reference sequence). The CDR3 sequence is CASSRRGQEETQYF. CDR3 DNA sequence: TGTGCCAGCAGCCGCAGGGGACAGGAGGAGACCCAGTACTTC.

The chain uses TRBV5-4 and TRBJ2-1; D might be TRBD1 (5 bases). CDR1 is SGHNT and CDR2 is YYREEE in the germline V gene (reference sequence). V was shortened by 0 bases and J by 1 base, with 8 bases between the two germline ends. The CDR3 has 15 amino acids. CDR3 nucleotide sequence: TGTGCCAGCAGCTTGGGGCAGGGATCCTACAATGAGCAGTTCTTC. Translation: CASSLGQGSYNEQFF.

The rearrangement uses TRBV28 and TRBJ1-5; no clear D. Trimming left V 5 bases short and J 5 bases short, with 13 bases between. This CDR3 has 14 amino acids. Germline values: CDR1 MDHEN, CDR2 SYDVKM. CDR3 in amino acids: CASSPSVGYQPQHF. CDR3 DNA: TGTGCCAGCAGTCCCTCGGTGGGCTATCAGCCCCAGCATTTT.

The CDR3 DNA is TGTGCCAGCAGCTTAGTACTAAACACTGAAGCTTTCTTT. Its protein is CASSLVLNTEAFF. The gene calls are TRBV11-2 and TRBJ1-1; D remains unclear. V was clipped by 1 base and J by 2 bases, with 5 bases between them. The CDR3 has 13 amino acids. The V gene's germline CDR1 is SGHAT and CDR2 FQNNGV.

The rearrangement uses TRBV13 and TRBJ2-3; 10 bases agree with TRBD2. The CDR3 runs 15 residues. The ends lost 6 bases at V and 1 base at J; junction bases unmatched: 4. The germline gives CDR1 PRHDT, CDR2 FYEKMQ (reference sequence). CDR3 sequence reads: CASSRTSGGTDTQYF. The CDR3 coding sequence is TGTGCCAGCAGTCGGACTAGCGGAGGCACAGATACGCAGTATTTT.

The genes are TRBV7-2 and TRBJ2-7; weak D call: TRBD1 (6 bases). V was pared by 6 bases and J by 1 base, with 13 bases between. The CDR3 extends over 14 amino acids. Germline loops: CDR1 SGHTA, CDR2 FQGNSA. Written as DNA, the CDR3 is TGTGCCAGCAGGCAGGGGACACCTTCCTACGAGCAGTACTTC. Encoded protein: CASRQGTPSYEQYF.

The CDR3, as DNA: TGTGCCAGCAGCCAGTCACGGTGGGATACGCAGTATTTT. The encoded protein is CASSQSRWDTQYF. The J gene is TRBJ2-3, the V gene TRBV14; no reliable D call. V was clipped by 3 bases and J by 6 bases, with 10 bases between them. In germline, CDR1 is SGHDN, CDR2 FVKESK. CDR3 length equals 13 residues.

This chain uses TRBV5-6 with TRBJ2-1; D not certain. V dropped 1 base and J dropped 0 bases, with 14 bases sitting between them. This CDR3 spans 17 amino acids. CDR1 is SGHDT and CDR2 is YYEEEE in the germline V gene. The CDR3 reads CASSLSVARSSYNEQFF. Here the CDR3 DNA reads TGTGCCAGCAGCTTGTCGGTGGCGCGGAGCTCCTACAATGAGCAGTTCTTC.

This rearrangement joins TRBV28 to TRBJ2-1, with D perhaps TRBD2 (5 bases). The CDR3 loop spans 11 amino acids. Germline CDR1 is MDHEN and CDR2 is SYDVKM. Trimming took off 3 bases at V and 8 bases at J, with 5 bases between the two ends. As DNA, the CDR3 is TGTGCCAGCAGTTTCGGGGATGAGCAGTTCTTC. It specifies CASSFGDEQFF.

V and J are TRBV5-1 and TRBJ2-1, with 8 bases lining up with TRBD2. Germline loops: CDR1 SGHRS, CDR2 YFSETQ. CDR3 size: 16 residues. The V and J ends lost 4 bases and 8 bases, in that order; junction bases with no gene match: 14. CDR3 in amino acids: CASSVPTGTSGDEQFF. DNA of the CDR3: TGCGCCAGCAGCGTACCAACCGGGACTAGTGGGGATGAGCAGTTCTTC.

The chain links TRBV27 to TRBJ1-2; D may be TRBD1 (5 bases). V lost 6 bases and J 4 bases, leaving 15 bases between the germline ends. The CDR3 spans 14 residues. Germline assignment: CDR1 MNHEY and CDR2 SMNVEV (reference sequence). The chain's CDR3 is CASSAGGVVYGYTF. CDR3 nucleotide sequence: TGTGCCAGCAGCGCTGGGGGGGTGGTCTATGGCTACACCTTC.

V gene TRBV2 combines with J gene TRBJ1-4; TRBD1 matches 7 bases. The CDR3 is 14 residues long. Trimming cost V 3 bases and J 4 bases; bases outside gene matches: 2. The germline V gene encodes CDR1 SNHLY and CDR2 FYNNEI. The CDR3 DNA follows: TGTGCCAGCAGTGAGACAGGGTTTAATGAAAAACTGTTTTTT. Translating it yields CASSETGFNEKLFF.